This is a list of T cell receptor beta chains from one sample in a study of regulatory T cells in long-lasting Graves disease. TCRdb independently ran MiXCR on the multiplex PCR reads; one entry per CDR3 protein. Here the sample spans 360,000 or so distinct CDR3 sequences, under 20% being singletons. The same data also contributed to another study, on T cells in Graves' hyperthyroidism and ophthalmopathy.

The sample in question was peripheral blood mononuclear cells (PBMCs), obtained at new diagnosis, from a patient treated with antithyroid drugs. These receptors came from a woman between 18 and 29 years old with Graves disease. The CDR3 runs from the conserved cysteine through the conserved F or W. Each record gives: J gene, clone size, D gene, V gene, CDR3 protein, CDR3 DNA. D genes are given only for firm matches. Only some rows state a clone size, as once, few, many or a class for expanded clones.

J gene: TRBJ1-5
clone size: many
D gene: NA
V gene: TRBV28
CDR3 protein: CASRAGLKDQPQHF
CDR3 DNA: TGTGCCAGCAGGGCGGGCCTAAAGGATCAGCCCCAGCATTTT

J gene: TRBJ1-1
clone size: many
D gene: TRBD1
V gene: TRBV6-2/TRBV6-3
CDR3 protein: CASRHEDRDLNTEAFF
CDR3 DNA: TGTGCCAGCAGACACGAAGACAGGGACCTGAACACTGAAGCTTTCTTT

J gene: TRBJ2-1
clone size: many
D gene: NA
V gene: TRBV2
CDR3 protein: CASSEDPPYNEQFF
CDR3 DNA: TGTGCCAGCAGTGAAGACCCACCTTACAATGAGCAGTTCTTC

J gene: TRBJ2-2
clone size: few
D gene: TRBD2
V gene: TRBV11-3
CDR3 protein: CASSVTSGGRAGELFF
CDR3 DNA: TGTGCCAGCAGCGTTACTAGCGGGGGGCGCGCCGGGGAGCTGTTTTTT

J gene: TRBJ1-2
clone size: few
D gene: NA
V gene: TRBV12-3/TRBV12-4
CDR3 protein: CASSLGNFGYTF
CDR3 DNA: TGTGCCAGCAGTCTAGGGAATTTCGGCTACACCTTC

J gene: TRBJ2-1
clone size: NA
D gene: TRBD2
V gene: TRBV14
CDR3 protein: CASSQGRRGENEQFF
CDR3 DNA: TGTGCCAGCAGCCAAGGCAGGCGGGGGGAGAATGAGCAGTTCTTC

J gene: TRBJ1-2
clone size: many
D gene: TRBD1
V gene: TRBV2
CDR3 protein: CASSAGTGENYGYTF
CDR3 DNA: TGTGCCAGCAGTGCCGGGACAGGGGAAAACTATGGCTACACCTTC

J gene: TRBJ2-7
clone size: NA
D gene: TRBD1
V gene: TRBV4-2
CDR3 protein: CASSQGTGVSYQQYF
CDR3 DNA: TGTGCCAGCAGCCAAGGAACAGGGGTTTCCTATCAGCAGTACTTC

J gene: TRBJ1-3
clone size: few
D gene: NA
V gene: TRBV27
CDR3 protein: CASSTHSSGNTIYF
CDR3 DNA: TGTGCCAGCAGTACCCACAGCTCTGGAAACACCATATATTTT

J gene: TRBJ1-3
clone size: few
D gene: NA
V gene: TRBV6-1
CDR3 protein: CASSEAAVSGNTIYF
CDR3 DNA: TGTGCCAGCAGTGAAGCTGCAGTCTCTGGAAACACCATATATTTT

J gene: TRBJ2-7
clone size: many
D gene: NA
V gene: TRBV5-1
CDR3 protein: CASSLGTLFYEQYF
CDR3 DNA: TGCGCCAGCAGCTTGGGGACACTATTCTACGAGCAGTACTTC

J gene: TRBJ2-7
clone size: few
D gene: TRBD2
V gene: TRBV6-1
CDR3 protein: CASSSTSGRTITYEQYF
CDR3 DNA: TGTGCCAGCAGCTCCACTAGCGGGAGGACCATAACCTACGAGCAGTACTTC

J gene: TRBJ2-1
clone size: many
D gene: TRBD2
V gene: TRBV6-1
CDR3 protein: CASAGLAGVNEQFF
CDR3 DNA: TGTGCCAGCGCGGGACTAGCGGGAGTTAATGAGCAGTTCTTC

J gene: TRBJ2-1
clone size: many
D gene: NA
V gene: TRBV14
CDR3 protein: CASSQGGTAIFNEQFF
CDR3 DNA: TGTGCCAGCAGCCAAGGGGGGACGGCTATCTTTAATGAGCAGTTCTTC

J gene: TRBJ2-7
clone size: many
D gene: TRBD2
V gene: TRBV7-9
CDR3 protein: CASSLGQRGPFEQYF
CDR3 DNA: TGTGCCAGCAGCTTAGGTCAGCGGGGCCCGTTCGAGCAGTACTTC

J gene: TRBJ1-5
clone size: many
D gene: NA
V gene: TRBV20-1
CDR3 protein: CSAIQGPYSNQPQHF
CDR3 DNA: TGCAGTGCTATACAGGGCCCTTATAGCAATCAGCCCCAGCATTTT

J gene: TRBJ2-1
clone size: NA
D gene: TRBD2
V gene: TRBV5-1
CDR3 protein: CASRLAGAYNEQFF
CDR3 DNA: TGCGCCAGCAGATTAGCGGGAGCCTACAATGAGCAGTTCTTC

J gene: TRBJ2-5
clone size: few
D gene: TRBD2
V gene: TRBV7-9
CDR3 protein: CASSLGGGGGQETQYF
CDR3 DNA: TGTGCCAGCAGCTTAGGGGGCGGGGGGGGCCAAGAGACCCAGTACTTC

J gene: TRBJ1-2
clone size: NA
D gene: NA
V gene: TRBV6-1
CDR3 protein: CAIHSGVSNYGYTF
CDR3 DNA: TGTGCCATCCACTCGGGGGTGTCTAACTATGGCTACACCTTC

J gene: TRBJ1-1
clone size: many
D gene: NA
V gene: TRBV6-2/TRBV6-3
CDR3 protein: CASSIQDTAKVEAFF
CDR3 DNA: TGTGCCAGCAGTATCCAGGACACGGCGAAGGTTGAAGCTTTCTTT

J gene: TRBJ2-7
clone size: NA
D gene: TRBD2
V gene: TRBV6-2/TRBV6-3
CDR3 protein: CASSYSPLAGGYEQYF
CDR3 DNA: TGTGCCAGCAGTTACTCGCCCCTAGCGGGGGGGTACGAGCAGTACTTC

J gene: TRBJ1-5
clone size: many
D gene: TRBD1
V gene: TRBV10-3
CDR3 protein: CAISGTDPTQPQHF
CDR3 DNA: TGTGCCATCAGCGGGACAGATCCTACTCAGCCCCAGCATTTT

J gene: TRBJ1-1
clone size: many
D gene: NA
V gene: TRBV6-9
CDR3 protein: CASSYIPGAGTEAFF
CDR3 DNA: TGTGCCAGCAGTTATATCCCAGGGGCGGGCACTGAAGCTTTCTTT

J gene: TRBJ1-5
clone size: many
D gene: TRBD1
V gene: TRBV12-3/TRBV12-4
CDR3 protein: CASRRTGGNQPQHF
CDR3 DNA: TGTGCCAGCAGAAGGACAGGGGGCAATCAGCCCCAGCATTTT

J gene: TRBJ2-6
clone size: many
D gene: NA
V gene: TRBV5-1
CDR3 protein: CASSLGRISGANVLTF
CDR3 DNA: TGCGCCAGCAGCCTTGGACGTATCTCTGGGGCCAACGTCCTGACTTTC

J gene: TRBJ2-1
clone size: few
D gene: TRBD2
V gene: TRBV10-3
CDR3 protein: CAISASGGRDNEQFF
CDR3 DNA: TGTGCCATCAGTGCGTCGGGGGGGCGTGACAATGAGCAGTTCTTC

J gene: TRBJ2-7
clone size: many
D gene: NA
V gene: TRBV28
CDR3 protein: CASSQQGLQENPSYEQYF
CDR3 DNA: TGTGCCAGCAGTCAACAGGGACTACAGGAAAATCCGAGTTACGAGCAGTACTTC

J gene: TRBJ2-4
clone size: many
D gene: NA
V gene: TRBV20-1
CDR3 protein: CSATKGGRGIQYF
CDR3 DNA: TGCAGTGCCACTAAGGGGGGGAGAGGCATTCAGTACTTC

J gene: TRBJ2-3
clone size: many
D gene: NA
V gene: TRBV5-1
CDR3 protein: CASSLVAGTDTQYF
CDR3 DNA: TGCGCCAGCAGCTTGGTGGCGGGGACAGATACGCAGTATTTT

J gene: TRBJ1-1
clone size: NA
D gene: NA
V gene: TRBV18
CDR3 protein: CASSPITRNTEAFF
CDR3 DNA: TGTGCCAGCTCACCAATTACAAGGAACACTGAAGCTTTCTTT

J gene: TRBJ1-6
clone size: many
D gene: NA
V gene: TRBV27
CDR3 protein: CASRLVGPKGYNSPLHF
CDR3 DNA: TGTGCCAGCAGGCTAGTGGGCCCCAAGGGGTATAATTCACCCCTCCACTTT

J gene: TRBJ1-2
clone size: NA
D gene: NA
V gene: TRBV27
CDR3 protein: CASSFRQAHGYTF
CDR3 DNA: TGTGCCAGCAGTTTTAGACAGGCCCATGGCTACACCTTC

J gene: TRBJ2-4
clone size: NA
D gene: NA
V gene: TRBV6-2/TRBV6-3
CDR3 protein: CASSSIGIQYF
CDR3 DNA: TGTGCCAGCAGTTCGATCGGCATTCAGTACTTC

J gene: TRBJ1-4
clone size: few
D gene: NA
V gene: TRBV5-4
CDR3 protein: CASSLKGPTNEKLFF
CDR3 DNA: TGTGCCAGCAGCTTGAAGGGGCCAACTAATGAAAAACTGTTTTTT

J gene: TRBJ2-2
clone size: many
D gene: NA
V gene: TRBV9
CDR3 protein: CASSQGGTGTGELFF
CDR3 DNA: TGTGCCAGCAGCCAGGGGGGGACCGGGACCGGGGAGCTGTTTTTT

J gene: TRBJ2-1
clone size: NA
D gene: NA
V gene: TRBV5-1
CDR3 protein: CASSLAGNKQFF
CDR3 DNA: TGCGCCAGCAGCTTGGCCGGCAATAAGCAGTTCTTC

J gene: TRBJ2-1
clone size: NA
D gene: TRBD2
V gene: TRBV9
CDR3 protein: CASSALGLAGGVSYNEQFF
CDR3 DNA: TGTGCCAGCAGCGCTCTGGGACTAGCGGGAGGGGTTTCCTACAATGAGCAGTTCTTC